Below are 17 T cell receptor beta chains sequenced from a single sample in a study of OX40 agonist ivuxolimab in advanced cancers. The table came from immunoSEQ multiplex PCR; TCRdb's copy has only in-frame clones and leaves some out. Among about 68,000 clones, around 83% were seen once, and the ten largest hold about 1.5%. The sequencing used CD4+ or CD8+ T cells sorted from blood, collected in a trial of the OX40 agonist ivuxolimab. Receptors were obtained from an adult with an advanced solid tumor such as melanoma, head and neck, liver or kidney cancer.

The V and J genes are TRBV5-4 and TRBJ1-4, with D possibly being TRBD1 (6 bases). Between the trimmed V and J ends, which lost 4 bases and 7 bases, there was a span of 17 bases. Per germline, CDR1 SGHNT and CDR2 YYREEE (reference sequence). This CDR3 has 15 residues. The CDR3 loop reads CASSTLTGNGEKLFF. The CDR3 coding sequence is TGTGCCAGCAGCACCCTTACAGGGAATGGTGAAAAACTGTTTTTT. Full variable domain (missing parts from reference TRBV5-4 and TRBJ1-4): ETGVTQSPTHLIKTRGQQVTLRCSSQSGHNTVSWYQQALGQGPQFIFQYYREEENGRGNFPPRFSGLQFPNYSSELNVNALELDDSALYLCASSTLTGNGEKLFFGSGTQLSVL.

The V gene is TRBV5-6, the J gene TRBJ2-1; D unresolved. CDR1 SGHDT and CDR2 YYEEEE come from the germline V gene. The CDR3 covers 13 residues. The V end lost 0 bases, the J end lost 7 bases, and 8 bases lay between the germline ends. CDR3 residues: CASSLAIRNEQFF. For the CDR3, the DNA is TGTGCCAGCAGCTTGGCCATCAGGAATGAGCAGTTCTTC.

The V call is TRBV11-3, the J call TRBJ2-2; possibly TRBD2 for D (5 bases). The CDR3 consists of 17 residues. V was pared by 3 bases and J by 2 bases, with 16 bases between. Germline CDR1 is SGHNT and CDR2 is YENEEA. This CDR3 is CASSFGWETPNTGELFF. The CDR3 DNA follows: TGTGCCAGCAGCTTTGGGTGGGAGACACCTAACACCGGGGAGCTGTTTTTT.

This clone was detected once. An end of the junction does not agree with germline; a read error may underlie this. The rearrangement uses TRBV15 and TRBJ1-6; D might be TRBD1 (6 bases). The CDR3 runs 14 residues. Germline lookup yields CDR1 LNHNV and CDR2 YYDKDF (reference sequence). CDR3 nucleotide sequence: TGTGCCATCAGCCGGACAGCTTATAATTCACCCCTCCACTTT. Translating it yields CAISRTAYNSPLHF. Using reference TRBV15 and TRBJ1-6 for the parts outside the CDR3, the full variable domain is DAMVIQNPRYQVTQFGKPVTLSCSQTLNHNVMYWYQQKSSQAPKLLFHYYDKDFNNEADTPDNFQSRRPNTSFCFLDIRSPGLGDTAMYLCAISRTAYNSPLHFGNGTRLTVT.

This clone has more than one count but fewer than ten. The chain joins TRBV12-5 to TRBJ1-1; D is unclear. Germline CDR1 LGHNT, CDR2 FRNRAP. The CDR3 runs to 12 residues. V was clipped by 5 bases and J by 6 bases, with 10 bases between them. The CDR3, as DNA: TGTGCTAGTGGTGAGGGTGTTCCTGAAGCTTTCTTT. Translating gives CASGEGVPEAFF.

This clone is a singleton in its sample. The chain is built from TRBV15 and TRBJ1-6, with D unresolved. There are 14 residues in the CDR3. The V gene's germline CDR1 is LNHNV and CDR2 YYDKDF (reference sequence). Trimming shortened V by 0 bases and J by 5 bases, and 5 bases separated the two germline ends. This chain's CDR3 is CATSRDINNSPLHF. The CDR3 DNA is TGTGCCACCAGCAGAGATATAAATAATTCACCCCTCCACTTT.

The J gene is TRBJ1-2, the V gene TRBV29-1; TRBD1 might be the D (5 bases). V shed 4 bases and J shed 4 bases, with 22 bases lying between them. Germline loops: CDR1 SQVTM, CDR2 ANQGSEA. The CDR3 consists of 16 residues. CDR3 DNA: TGCAGCGTTGTGGGGCTAGCAGTGACCCAAGGCTATGGCTACACCTTC. The encoded protein is CSVVGLAVTQGYGYTF.

Only a few counts were recorded for this clone. The chain joins TRBV2 to TRBJ1-1; D call uncertain. This CDR3 comprises 16 residues. V lost 6 bases and J 5 bases, leaving 22 bases between the germline ends. From germline, CDR1 is SNHLY and CDR2 FYNNEI. This CDR3 is CASSPHPRVSGTEAFF. The CDR3 nucleotides read TGTGCCAGCAGCCCCCACCCCAGAGTATCCGGAACTGAAGCTTTCTTT.

This clone is labeled as medium-sized. The genes are TRBV7-2 and TRBJ1-5; D not resolved. CDR3 length: 13 amino acids. Trimming shortened V by 5 bases and J by 4 bases, and 9 bases separated the two germline ends. Germline V gene lookup returns CDR1 SGHTA and CDR2 FQGNSA. In nucleotides, the CDR3 is TGTGCCAGCAGCCCAGACGGGAATCAGCCCCAGCATTTT. Its translation is CASSPDGNQPQHF.

The chain joins TRBV27 to TRBJ2-3, with TRBD2 matching over 7 bases. V lost 4 bases to trimming and J lost 4 bases; unmatched junction nucleotides: 11. The CDR3 runs 16 residues. CDR1 and CDR2 (germline): MNHEY, SMNVEV (reference sequence). CDR3 sequence reads: CASSSRRLAGADTQYF. The CDR3 nucleotides are TGTGCCAGCAGTTCTAGGAGACTAGCTGGAGCAGATACGCAGTATTTT.

V usage is TRBV5-6 and J usage is TRBJ2-7; a possible D gene is TRBD1 (6 bases). From germline, CDR1 is SGHDT and CDR2 YYEEEE. Between the trimmed V and J ends, which lost 5 bases and 2 bases, there was a span of 14 bases. The CDR3 is 14 amino acids. The CDR3 is CASSITGSTYEQYF. CDR3 bases: TGTGCCAGCAGTATCACAGGGTCCACCTACGAGCAGTACTTC.

This clone was observed a single time. V is TRBV7-7 and J is TRBJ2-1; D uncertain. Germline assignment: CDR1 SSHAT and CDR2 FNYEAQ (reference sequence). The CDR3 contains 13 residues. Trimming pared 5 bases from V and 7 bases from J, leaving 12 bases between. CDR3 amino acids: CASSPRTGNEQFF. The CDR3 DNA reads TGTGCCAGCAGCCCCAGAACCGGAAATGAGCAGTTCTTC.

The chain links TRBV19 to TRBJ2-1, with D possibly TRBD2 on 6 matching bases. Trimming took 4 bases from V and 0 from J, leaving 13 bases between them. The CDR3 consists of 16 residues. Germline CDR1 and CDR2: LNHDA and SQIVND (reference sequence). CDR3 nucleotide sequence: TGTGCCAGTAGTAGGCTGGAGGGGAGCTCCTACAATGAGCAGTTCTTC. It specifies CASSRLEGSSYNEQFF. Full variable domain (remainder filled in from reference TRBV19 and TRBJ2-1): DGGITQSPKYLFRKEGQNVTLSCEQNLNHDAMYWYRQDPGQGLRLIYYSQIVNDFQKGDIAEGYSVSREKKESFPLTVTSAQKNPTAFYLCASSRLEGSSYNEQFFGPGTRLTVL.

This clone showed up just a few times. The CDR3: CASRPSMAETQYF. The CDR3 region has the DNA TGTGCCAGCAGGCCGTCCATGGCGGAGACCCAGTACTTC. This sequence joins TRBV6-1 and TRBJ2-5; D not certain. The CDR3 has 13 residues. Trimming took 6 bases from V and 5 from J, leaving 13 bases between them. Germline assignment: CDR1 MNHNS and CDR2 SASEGT.

J is TRBJ1-6 and V is TRBV30, with a tentative D call TRBD1 (6 bases). Trimming took 4 bases from V and 2 from J, leaving 9 bases between them. This CDR3 is built from 14 residues. CDR1 GTSNPN and CDR2 SVGIG come from the germline V gene (reference sequence). CDR3 sequence (DNA): TGTGCCTGGAACAGGGAGGCCTATAATTCACCCCTCCACTTT. It is translated as CAWNREAYNSPLHF.

The chain couples TRBV28 to TRBJ2-1, with 10 positions matching TRBD1. J lost 3 bases, V lost 6 bases, and 2 bases had no gene match. The CDR3 length is 14 residues. CDR1 and CDR2 from the germline V gene are MDHEN and SYDVKM. CDR3 coding DNA: TGTGCCAGCAGGGGACAGGGGTTCTACAATGAGCAGTTCTTC. Protein sequence: CASRGQGFYNEQFF.

Only a few counts were recorded for this clone. The chain employs TRBV6-5 and TRBJ2-2; D is perhaps TRBD1 or TRBD2 (5 bases each). The CDR3 totals 15 residues. Trimming cost V 6 bases and J 0 bases, with 11 bases left between them. Germline V gives CDR1 MNHEY, CDR2 SVGAGI. The CDR3 loop is CASRAGTANTGELFF. In DNA, the CDR3 is TGTGCCAGCAGGGCCGGGACGGCGAACACCGGGGAGCTGTTTTTT.